The rows below give T cell receptor beta chains drawn from one sample of a study of graft-versus-host responses after intestinal transplantation. These receptors are not linked to any known antigen. Using immunoSEQ multiplex PCR, the repertoire was profiled, and TCRdb retains in-frame clones only, with some absent. The table includes roughly 100,000 clones, 80% to 95% detected once. The sequencing used unstimulated CD8+ T cells sorted from spleen or lymph node cells, collected before intestinal transplant. The receptors stem from a human donor who received an intestinal transplant. The CDR3 runs from the conserved cysteine through the conserved F or W. The D gene is left open where the match is weak. The size entry is marked missing in some rows and otherwise reads once, few, many or a size class.

. TRBJ2-5 . TRBV16 CASNRQLEEETQYF TGTGCCAGCAATAGACAGCTAGAAGAAGAGACCCAGTACTTC
. TRBJ2-7 TRBD2 TRBV27 CASSLKAGGSYEQYF TGTGCCAGCAGTTTGAAGGCGGGGGGGTCCTACGAGCAGTACTTC
. TRBJ2-3 TRBD1 TRBV5-6 CASSYSDRSTDTQYF TGTGCCAGCAGCTACTCGGACAGGAGCACAGATACGCAGTATTTT
. TRBJ1-2 . TRBV6-1 CASSAGTFTYGYTF TGTGCCAGCAGCGCCGGGACATTTACCTATGGCTACACCTTC
. TRBJ2-7 TRBD1 TRBV4-1 CASSQDPPPGQGVYEQYF TGCGCCAGCAGCCAAGATCCCCCCCCCGGACAGGGGGTATACGAGCAGTACTTC
. TRBJ2-1 . TRBV6-6 CASSYFGPSNYNEQFF TGTGCCAGCAGTTACTTCGGCCCCTCCAACTACAATGAGCAGTTCTTC
. TRBJ1-2 . TRBV5-4 CASSPTGYGYTF TGTGCCAGCAGCCCAACGGGCTATGGCTACACCTTC
. TRBJ1-4 . TRBV7-9 CASSSSLNEKLFF TGTGCCAGCAGCTCTAGTCTTAATGAAAAACTGTTTTTT
. TRBJ2-2 . TRBV27 CASSLRPVPNTGELFF TGTGCCAGCAGTTTACGGCCCGTCCCGAACACCGGGGAGCTGTTTTTT
. TRBJ2-1 TRBD2 TRBV25-1 CASSENAGDHYNEQFF TGTGCCAGCAGTGAAAACGCGGGGGACCACTACAATGAGCAGTTCTTC
once TRBJ1-6 . TRBV14 CASSQSTENNSPLHF TGTGCCAGCAGCCAATCCACAGAGAATAATTCACCCCTCCACTTT
few TRBJ1-3 . TRBV5-6 CASSPRGGRKNTIYF TGTGCCAGCAGCCCGAGGGGTGGGCGGAAGAACACCATATATTTT
. TRBJ2-7 . TRBV5-4 CASSLGPDYEQYF TGTGCCAGCAGCTTGGGCCCAGATTACGAGCAGTACTTC
. TRBJ2-2 TRBD2 TRBV6-5 CASSYAGVTGELFF TGTGCCAGCAGTTACGCGGGGGTCACCGGGGAGCTGTTTTTT
. TRBJ2-7 . TRBV29-1 CSVVLDYEQYF TGCAGCGTTGTATTGGACTACGAGCAGTACTTC
. TRBJ2-3 . TRBV11-3 CASSLEVGSIMGTDTQYF TGTGCCAGCAGCTTAGAGGTTGGGTCCATTATGGGCACAGATACGCAGTATTTT
once TRBJ1-2 . TRBV19 CASSVPAGMEGYTF TGTGCCAGTAGCGTACCGGCAGGGATGGAGGGCTACACCTTC
. TRBJ2-5 . TRBV27 CASSLLGGRETQYF TGTGCCAGCAGTTTATTGGGGGGTAGAGAGACCCAGTACTTC
. TRBJ2-5 TRBD2 TRBV4-1 CASSQELAGGKETQYF TGCGCCAGCAGCCAAGAGTTAGCGGGGGGCAAAGAGACCCAGTACTTC
. TRBJ2-7 TRBD1 TRBV10-1 CASSESGTGSEQYF TGCGCCAGCAGTGAGAGTGGGACAGGGTCCGAGCAGTACTTC
. TRBJ2-2 TRBD2 TRBV9 CASRDSGGPGELFF TGTGCCAGCCGCGATAGCGGGGGACCCGGGGAGCTGTTTTTT
. TRBJ1-2 TRBD1 TRBV2 CASSETLQGAVNYGYTF TGTGCCAGCAGTGAAACCCTACAGGGGGCGGTTAACTATGGCTACACCTTC
. TRBJ2-3 TRBD2 TRBV2 CASSESLAGSTSTDTQYF TGTGCCAGCAGTGAATCGCTAGCGGGGTCTACTAGCACAGATACGCAGTATTTT
. TRBJ2-2 . TRBV19 CASTPQLKANTGELFF TGTGCCAGTACACCCCAACTAAAAGCGAACACCGGGGAGCTGTTTTTT
. TRBJ2-7 TRBD1 TRBV9 CASSVGQGGNYWFYEQYF TGTGCCAGCAGCGTAGGACAGGGGGGGAATTATTGGTTCTACGAGCAGTACTTC